One TCR beta chain is described in this entry. This specimen belongs to a study of radiotherapy plus CTLA-4 blockade in lung cancer. TCRdb's copy holds only in-frame clones and misses some; the assay was immunoSEQ multiplex PCR. The table lists under 25,000 clones, about three quarters of them singletons. Germline V lookup: CDR1 SGHRS, CDR2 YFSETQ. Trimming at V came to 3 bases and at J to 4 bases, leaving 2 bases not matched to a gene. This CDR3 comprises 14 residues. The specimen was peripheral blood, collected from a patient treated with radiotherapy plus ipilimumab. The receptor comes from a human donor with non-small cell lung cancer who had stable disease on radiotherapy plus ipilimumab. The chain carries TRBV5-1 and TRBJ2-1, with 9 positions matching TRBD1. The CDR3: CASSSDRGYNEQFF. The CDR3, as DNA: TGCGCCAGCAGCTCGGACAGGGGTTACAATGAGCAGTTCTTC.